The subject of this entry is one T cell receptor (beta chain). Its antigen is currently not known. No per-base quality is available; no much larger clone lies one base away. This entry belongs to a study of CD8+ T cells in alopecia areata (dated by TCRdb to about 2018). Background for the entire study: Treated patients were enrolled in an open-label pilot trial of oral tofacitinib, 5 to 10 mg twice daily, for moderate-to-severe alopecia areata. Patients stayed on tofacitinib for 6 to 18 months and then had 6 months of follow-up off drug so that delayed response and recurrence could be assessed. The study used high-throughput TCRbeta sequencing to examine T cell clonal expansion in alopecia areata, in both the C3H/HeJ mouse model and human patients. Human TCRbeta sequencing covered scalp tissue and sorted CD4+ and CD8+ peripheral blood T cells from patchy and totalis/universalis alopecia areata patients and healthy controls. Biopsies were taken from tofacitinib-treated patients at baseline and again at 4 and 24 weeks into treatment, and several of those patients also had a later scalp biopsy. Scalp clonality was compared across normal scalp (n=4), patchy alopecia areata scalp (n=8), and alopecia totalis/universalis scalp (n=8). The RNA source kit depended on sample type: the PAXgene miRNA kit for fixed scalp, the miRNeasy kit for PBMCs, and the RNeasy kit for mouse skin. TCRbeta CDR3 regions were amplified by immunoSEQ multiplex PCR using 35 Vbeta forward and 13 Jbeta reverse primers.

The CDR3 runs 16 residues from the cysteine to the phenylalanine. Of all the DNA, just the CDR3 is kept, 48 bases in frame from base 1. As encoded in the germline V gene (reference sequence), CDR1 is MNHEY while CDR2 is SMNVEV. V is shortened by 5 bases, J by 0 bases, and the region joining them spans 17 bases. The library relied on the immunoSEQ multiplex PCR assay. RNA was extracted from all samples and reverse transcribed into cDNA as template for TCR sequencing. First-strand cDNA was synthesized using SuperScript III with a 2:1 mix of oligo-dT and random hexamers. A synthetic immune receptor repertoire was used to gauge amplification bias, and whatever bias remained was removed computationally. As for how the authors treated the data: Raw reads were preprocessed to remove errors, and CDR3 was defined by IMGT conventions from the conserved cysteine to phenylalanine. Clonality was calculated as 1 minus Shannon entropy normalized by log2 of the number of productive unique TCRs. Scalp TCRbeta sequences were cross-referenced with sorted blood CD4 and CD8 repertoires so that the CD4 or CD8 identity of scalp clones could be inferred. Imported from immuneACCESS, the table was reduced by TCRdb to in-frame sequences with V and J called. These copies leave out some clones; in studies compared against another copy, an unresolved V gene accounts for under half, and the cause of the remainder is not known. V and J calls and clone size are as listed in that table; D and trimming were resolved from the DNA. Here the sample has around 250,000 clones; about two thirds occur a single time. Of the sample, around 1.2% falls within the top ten clones.

Study-level results and caveats: Compared with mice, TCR sequences shared between patients were less clear, possibly partly because of HLA diversity across the patient population. Compared with normal scalp, lesional scalp had higher clonality and more expanded CD8+ clones, particularly in alopecia totalis/universalis, a pattern that suggests antigenic drive. Resident alphabeta T cells in normal human skin are also sequenced, complicating scalp TCR repertoire analysis, unlike mouse skin dominated by gammadelta T cells.

What the time point label conveys for this sample: baseline before oral tofacitinib. Peripheral blood and lesional scalp punch biopsies were obtained from patients with alopecia areata. PBMCs were separated by density centrifugation and stained for CD3, CD4 and CD8, after which CD4+ and CD8+ T cells were sorted on a FACSAria. This sequence was found in a human donor with alopecia areata. This chain joins TRBV27 to TRBJ2-7; the D gene is perhaps TRBD1, from 5 matching bases. The source was CD4+ T cells sorted from blood, collected at week 0. The CDR3 protein is CASSKKTGAVSYEQYF. DNA sequence: TGTGCCAGCAGTAAAAAAACAGGAGCCGTCTCCTACGAGCAGTACTTC.